Shown below are 21 T cell receptor beta chains from a single sample sequenced in a study of T cells in localized non-small cell lung cancer. TCRdb's table, derived via immunoSEQ multiplex PCR, lists solely in-frame clones and lacks some. This sample has 60,000 to 75,000 clones, with 84% found just once. Sample: peripheral blood, taken before any cancer treatment. The receptors originated from a female donor older than 55 with stage I lung adenocarcinoma.

J is TRBJ1-6 and V is TRBV6-4, with TRBD1 matching 10 bases. The CDR3 consists of 18 residues. CDR1 and CDR2 from the germline V gene are MRHNA and SNTAGT. The trim removed 2 bases at V and 7 bases at J, leaving 11 bases unmatched. CDR3 in amino acids: CASSDPSGTGVQNSPLHF. The CDR3 DNA reads as TGTGCCAGCAGTGACCCTTCCGGGACAGGGGTACAGAATTCACCCCTCCACTTT.

The gene calls are TRBV7-9 and TRBJ2-1; D gene uncertain. This CDR3 region has 12 residues. The V gene's germline CDR1 is SEHNR and CDR2 FQNEAQ (reference sequence). Trimming took off 6 bases at V and 8 bases at J, with 11 bases between the two ends. In nucleotides, the CDR3 is TGTGCCAGCAGTTATGACCTGGATGAGCAGTTCTTC. Residues: CASSYDLDEQFF.

The chain has TRBV6-6 and TRBJ1-4; no reliable D call. Trimming removed 8 bases from V and 8 bases from J, with 12 bases in between. This CDR3 is 12 amino acids long. From germline, CDR1 is MNHNY and CDR2 SVGAGI (reference sequence). Here the CDR3 DNA reads TGTGCCAGCTCCCTAGAGGGAGAAAAACTGTTTTTT. The encoded protein is CASSLEGEKLFF.

The genes are TRBV10-2 and TRBJ2-7; 7 bases are a match to TRBD1. The germline V gene has CDR1 WSHSY and CDR2 SAAADI. This CDR3 is built from 13 residues. Trimming cost V 6 bases and J 3 bases; bases outside gene matches: 5. The CDR3 is CASRSGQNYEQYF. CDR3 nucleotide sequence: TGCGCCAGCAGGTCGGGACAGAACTACGAGCAGTACTTC.

The chain employs TRBV15 and TRBJ1-1; possible D gene TRBD1, 5 bases. The CDR3 is 14 amino acids. With 6 bases removed from V and 5 bases from J, the gap between germline ends came to 16 bases. Looked up from germline, CDR1 is LNHNV and CDR2 is YYDKDF (reference sequence). For the CDR3, the DNA is TGTGCCACCAGGAGCTTTTGGGGGGGGACTGAAGCTTTCTTT. Its protein product is CATRSFWGGTEAFF. Drawing the rest from reference TRBV15 and TRBJ1-1, the complete variable domain is DAMVIQNPRYQVTQFGKPVTLSCSQTLNHNVMYWYQQKSSQAPKLLFHYYDKDFNNEADTPDNFQSRRPNTSFCFLDIRSPGLGDTAMYLCATRSFWGGTEAFFGQGTRLTVV.

The chain combines TRBV19 with TRBJ1-5; D not certain. V dropped 3 bases and J dropped 6 bases, with 18 bases sitting between them. Germline V gene data show CDR1 as LNHDA and CDR2 as SQIVND (reference sequence). The CDR3 has 16 amino acids. CDR3 sequence (DNA): TGTGCCAGTAGTATTGGGGTGTCGGGATTGGGTCAGCCCCAGCATTTT. The encoded protein is CASSIGVSGLGQPQHF.

This chain joins TRBV5-1 and TRBJ2-2; D not certain. The germline V gene encodes CDR1 SGHRS and CDR2 YFSETQ. This CDR3 region has 14 residues. V was cut by 4 bases and J by 1 base, with 8 bases left in between. The chain's CDR3 is CASSVQGNTGELFF. The CDR3 DNA sequence: TGCGCCAGCAGCGTCCAAGGGAACACCGGGGAGCTGTTTTTT.

This chain connects TRBV5-1 to TRBJ2-1, with TRBD1 identical over 11 bases. The CDR3 is made up of 16 amino acids. Germline-derived CDR1 and CDR2 are SGHRS and YFSETQ. Trimming cost V 4 bases and J 9 bases; bases outside gene matches: 12. The CDR3 protein is CASSPPGQGAWGEQFF. Written as DNA, the CDR3 is TGCGCCAGCAGCCCCCCCGGACAGGGGGCGTGGGGTGAGCAGTTCTTC.

The chain combines TRBV4-2 with TRBJ1-6; weak D call: TRBD1 (5 bases). This CDR3 comprises 15 residues. Trimming took 0 bases from V and 8 from J, leaving 11 bases between them. Germline-derived CDR1 and CDR2 are LGHNA and YNFKEQ. The CDR3 DNA reads TGTGCCAGCAGCCAAGATAGGGGTGGTGATTCACCCCTCCACTTT. This sequence encodes CASSQDRGGDSPLHF.

The J gene is TRBJ2-2, the V gene TRBV6-6; weak D call: TRBD2 (5 bases). CDR1 and CDR2 from the germline V gene are MNHNY and SVGAGI (reference sequence). Trimming left V 2 bases short and J 0 bases short, with 7 bases between. The CDR3 has 15 residues. CDR3 bases: TGTGCCAGCAGTTACCCCGGGACGAACACCGGGGAGCTGTTTTTT. It encodes CASSYPGTNTGELFF.

The chain couples TRBV2 to TRBJ2-5; D is possibly TRBD1 (6 bases). Germline V gene lookup returns CDR1 SNHLY and CDR2 FYNNEI. The germline V and J ends were trimmed by 6 bases and 3 bases, with 11 bases remaining between them. The CDR3 sequence is 13 residues long. The CDR3 loop reads CASRRDTEETQYF. The CDR3 DNA is TGTGCCAGCAGACGGGACACCGAAGAGACCCAGTACTTC.

There are a few counts of this clone. V is TRBV5-1 and J is TRBJ2-1; 12 bases are a match to TRBD2. With 4 bases clipped from V and 7 bases from J, the junction kept 6 bases outside the gene matches. The CDR3 spans 15 residues. Per the germline V gene, CDR1 is SGHRS and CDR2 is YFSETQ. The CDR3 nucleotides read TGCGCCAGCAGCCCGACTAGCGGGAGTTTGAATGAGCAGTTCTTC. The encoded protein is CASSPTSGSLNEQFF.

The CDR3 is CASSYSNQGVAEQYF. In nucleotides, the CDR3 is TGTGCCAGCAGTTACTCGAATCAGGGGGTAGCCGAGCAGTACTTC. J is TRBJ2-7 and V is TRBV6-5; TRBD1 matches at 7 bases. Germline V gene data show CDR1 as MNHEY and CDR2 as SVGAGI. CDR3 length: 15 residues. With V trimmed by 0 bases and J by 6 bases, 8 bases remained unmatched.

This chain links TRBV9 with TRBJ2-3; a possible D gene is TRBD1 (6 bases). V was trimmed by 0 bases and J by 0 bases, leaving 8 bases between them. Germline CDR1 SGDLS, CDR2 YYNGEE. This CDR3 is 15 amino acids long. The CDR3 sequence is CASSVGGLSTDTQYF. The CDR3, as DNA: TGTGCCAGCAGCGTAGGGGGGCTAAGCACAGATACGCAGTATTTT.

V is TRBV28 and J is TRBJ1-3; D may be TRBD1 (6 bases). CDR1 and CDR2 from the germline V gene are MDHEN and SYDVKM. CDR3 length equals 16 residues. Trimming cost V 3 bases and J 4 bases, with 16 bases left between them. The CDR3 nucleotides are TGTGCCAGCAGTTTTTCCAGGGGAGCGGGAGGAAACACCATATATTTT. This sequence encodes CASSFSRGAGGNTIYF.

The gene calls are TRBV7-6 and TRBJ1-2, with a weak D call TRBD1 (5 bases). The CDR3 has 12 residues. V gave up 5 bases and J gave up 10 bases, with 14 bases separating them. Germline-derived CDR1 and CDR2 are SGHVS and FNYEAQ. DNA for the CDR3: TGTGCCAGCAGCCTCCTGGGGGGTACCTACACCTTC. Translation gives CASSLLGGTYTF.

CDR3 DNA sequence: TGTGCCAGCAGCTCCCGGGGCTCAGAGCAGTACTTC. The encoded protein is CASSSRGSEQYF. The J gene is TRBJ2-7, the V gene TRBV11-2; D might be TRBD1 or TRBD2, each matching 5 bases. The V end lost 4 bases, the J end lost 7 bases, and 11 bases lay between the germline ends. Looked up from germline, CDR1 is SGHAT and CDR2 is FQNNGV. CDR3 length: 12 residues.

The chain combines TRBV5-1 with TRBJ2-7; unclear D gene. CDR3 length: 11 amino acids. Trimming removed 0 bases from V and 6 bases from J, with 4 bases in between. The germline V gene encodes CDR1 SGHRS and CDR2 YFSETQ. The CDR3 loop reads CASSLAGEQYF. CDR3 DNA: TGCGCCAGCAGCTTGGCCGGCGAGCAGTACTTC. Complete variable domain (other parts from reference TRBV5-1 and TRBJ2-7): KAGVTQTPRYLIKTRGQQVTLSCSPISGHRSVSWYQQTPGQGLQFLFEYFSETQRNKGNFPGRFSGRQFSNSRSEMNVSTLELGDSALYLCASSLAGEQYFGPGTRLTVT.

J is TRBJ1-3 and V is TRBV6-5; TRBD1 agrees at 10 bases. CDR3 size: 15 residues. CDR1 and CDR2 from the germline V gene are MNHEY and SVGAGI. The junction had 5 bases not matched to a gene; V was cut back by 5 bases and J by 4 bases. For the CDR3, the DNA is TGTGCCAGCAGTGCCGACAGGGGGCTGGGAAACACCATATATTTT. This sequence encodes CASSADRGLGNTIYF.

The chain uses TRBV7-9 and TRBJ1-6; TRBD1 aligns across 7 bases. This CDR3 region has 14 residues. The ends lost 5 bases at V and 7 bases at J; junction bases unmatched: 5. The V gene's germline CDR1 is SEHNR and CDR2 FQNEAQ (reference sequence). CDR3 residues: CASSPETGNSPLHF. CDR3 sequence (DNA): TGTGCCAGCAGCCCGGAGACAGGGAATTCACCCCTCCACTTT.

The genes are TRBV5-1 and TRBJ2-5; 11 nucleotides align to TRBD2. CDR3 length: 17 amino acids. CDR1 SGHRS and CDR2 YFSETQ come from the germline V gene. V was clipped by 0 bases and J by 5 bases; unmatched bases: 9. In DNA form, the CDR3 reads TGCGCCAGCAGCTTGGGCTTGGCTAGCGGGGGGCTGGAGACCCAGTACTTC. Protein product: CASSLGLASGGLETQYF.